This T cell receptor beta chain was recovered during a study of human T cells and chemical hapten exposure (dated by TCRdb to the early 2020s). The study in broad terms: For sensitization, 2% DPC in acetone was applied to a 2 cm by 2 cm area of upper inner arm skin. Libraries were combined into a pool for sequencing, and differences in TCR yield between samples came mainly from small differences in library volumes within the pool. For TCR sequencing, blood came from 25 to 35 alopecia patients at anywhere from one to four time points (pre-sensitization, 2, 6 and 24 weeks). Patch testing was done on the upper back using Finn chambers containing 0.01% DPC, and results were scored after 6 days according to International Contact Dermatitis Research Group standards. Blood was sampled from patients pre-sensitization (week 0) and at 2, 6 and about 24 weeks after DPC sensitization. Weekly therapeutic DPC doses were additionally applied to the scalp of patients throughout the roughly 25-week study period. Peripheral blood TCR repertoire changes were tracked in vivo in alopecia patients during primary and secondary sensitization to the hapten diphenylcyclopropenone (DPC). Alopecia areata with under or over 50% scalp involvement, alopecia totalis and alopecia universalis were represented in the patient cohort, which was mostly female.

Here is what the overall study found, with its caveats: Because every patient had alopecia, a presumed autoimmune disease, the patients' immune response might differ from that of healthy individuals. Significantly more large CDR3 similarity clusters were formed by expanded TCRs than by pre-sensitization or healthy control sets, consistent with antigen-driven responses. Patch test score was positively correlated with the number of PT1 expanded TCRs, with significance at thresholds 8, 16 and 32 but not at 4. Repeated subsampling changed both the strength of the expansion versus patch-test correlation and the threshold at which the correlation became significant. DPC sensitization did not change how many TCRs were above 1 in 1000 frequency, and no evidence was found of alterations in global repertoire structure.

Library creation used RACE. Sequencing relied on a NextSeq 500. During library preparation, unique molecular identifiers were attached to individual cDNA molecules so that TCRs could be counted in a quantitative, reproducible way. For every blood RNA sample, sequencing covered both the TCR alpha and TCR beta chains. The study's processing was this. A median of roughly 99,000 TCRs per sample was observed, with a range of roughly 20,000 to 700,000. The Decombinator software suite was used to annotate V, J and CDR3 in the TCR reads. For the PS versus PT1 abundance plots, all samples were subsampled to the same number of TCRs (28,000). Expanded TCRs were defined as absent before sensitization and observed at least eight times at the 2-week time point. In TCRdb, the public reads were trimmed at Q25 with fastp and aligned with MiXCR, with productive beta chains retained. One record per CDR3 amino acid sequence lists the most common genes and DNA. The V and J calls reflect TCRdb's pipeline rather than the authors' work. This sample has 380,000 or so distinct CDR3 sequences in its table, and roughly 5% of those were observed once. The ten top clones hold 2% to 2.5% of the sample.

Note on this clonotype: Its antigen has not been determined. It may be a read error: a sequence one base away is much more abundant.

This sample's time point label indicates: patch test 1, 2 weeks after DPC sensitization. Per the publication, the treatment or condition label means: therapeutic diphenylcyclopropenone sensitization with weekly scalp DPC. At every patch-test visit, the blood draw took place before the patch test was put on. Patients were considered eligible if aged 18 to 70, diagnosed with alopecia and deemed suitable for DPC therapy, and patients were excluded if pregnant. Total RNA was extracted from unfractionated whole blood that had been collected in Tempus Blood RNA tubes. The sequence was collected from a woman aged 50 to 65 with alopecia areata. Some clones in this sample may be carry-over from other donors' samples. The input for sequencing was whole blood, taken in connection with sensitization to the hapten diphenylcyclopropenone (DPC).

DNA sequence: TGTGCCAGCAGTACCACTAGCCGGGGGCCCGATACGCAGTATTTT. Its amino acids are CASSTTSRGPDTQYF. Here the chain combines TRBV11-2 and TRBJ2-3; the D gene is perhaps TRBD1 or TRBD2, as each covers 6 bases. A distance of 19 bases separates the germline ends of V and J, which lose 6 bases and 6 bases respectively. The CDR3 numbers 15 residues from cysteine through phenylalanine. The sequence is cut down to CDR3 DNA, 45 bases in frame from base 1. The germline V gene supplies CDR1 SGHAT and CDR2 FQNNGV.